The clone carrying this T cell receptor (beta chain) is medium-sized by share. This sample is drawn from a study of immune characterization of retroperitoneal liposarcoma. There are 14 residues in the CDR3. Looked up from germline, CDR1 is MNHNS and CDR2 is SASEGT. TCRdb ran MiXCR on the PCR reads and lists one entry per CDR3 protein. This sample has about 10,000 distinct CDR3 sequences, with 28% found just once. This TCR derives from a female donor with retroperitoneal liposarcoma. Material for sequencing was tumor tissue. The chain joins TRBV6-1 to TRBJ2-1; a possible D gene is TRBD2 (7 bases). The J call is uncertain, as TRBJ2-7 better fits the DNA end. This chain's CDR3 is CASSDRGASVKQYF. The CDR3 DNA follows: TGTGCCAGCAGTGATCGGGGGGCCAGCGTTAAGCAGTACTTC.